The next 3 T cell receptor beta chains were all read from a single sample in a study of CD8+ T cells in alopecia areata. Following RNA extraction, reverse transcription yielded cDNA that acted as the sequencing template. This table comes from immunoSEQ multiplex PCR, and its TCRdb copy is limited to in-frame clones, with some not included. The sample has 100,000 to 150,000 clones; roughly 58% are singletons. As for treatment: oral pan-JAK inhibitor, 5-10 mg twice daily. The sample here was CD8+ T cells sorted from blood, taken at week 4, from a patient treated with tofacitinib. The receptors shown here come from a human donor with alopecia areata.

This chain connects TRBV30 to TRBJ2-7, with 7 bases aligning to TRBD1. Unmatched junction bases numbered 17, after V lost 7 bases and J lost 2 bases. The CDR3 runs to 16 residues. From germline, CDR1 is GTSNPN and CDR2 SVGIG (reference sequence). This CDR3 is CASQSEWDRLPYEQYF. CDR3 nucleotide sequence: TGTGCCTCTCAAAGTGAATGGGACAGACTCCCCTACGAGCAGTACTTC.

The V gene is TRBV30, the J gene TRBJ1-4; D unclear. The germline V gene encodes CDR1 GTSNPN and CDR2 SVGIG (reference sequence). The CDR3 runs to 11 residues. Trimming pared 0 bases from V and 12 bases from J, leaving 8 bases between. CDR3 DNA: TGTGCCTGGAGTGTTGGCCCTGAACTGTTTTTT. Its translation is CAWSVGPELFF.

This rearrangement joins TRBV29-1 to TRBJ1-2; D is uncertain. With 1 base removed from V and 1 base from J, the gap between germline ends came to 25 bases. The CDR3 runs to 19 residues. Per germline, CDR1 SQVTM and CDR2 ANQGSEA. The CDR3 sequence is CSVEGLITETLLFNYGYTF. The CDR3 DNA reads TGCAGCGTTGAAGGCTTAATAACAGAGACGCTGCTCTTTAACTATGGCTACACCTTC.